These 17 T cell receptor beta chains originate from one sample sequenced in a study of Ad26.COV2.S vaccination and SARS-CoV-2 variants. The treatment denotes: 15 to 20 received Ad26.COV2.S at low or high dose, single or two shots; a few received placebo; per-sample allocation not given. At day 63 after the first vaccine or placebo injection, samples were drawn. The table came from immunoSEQ multiplex PCR; TCRdb's copy has only in-frame clones and leaves some out. The repertoire holds around 450,000 clones, with about nine tenths as singletons. The material was peripheral blood, obtained in a trial of Ad26.COV2.S vaccine versus placebo. Receptors were obtained from a person aged 18-60 years who received the Ad26.COV2.S COVID-19 vaccine or a placebo.

The sample holds one count of this clone. V gene TRBV9 combines with J gene TRBJ2-3, with D possibly matching TRBD2 (7 bases). Germline V gene lookup returns CDR1 SGDLS and CDR2 YYNGEE. The length of the CDR3 is 16 residues. Deletions cut 0 bases from V and 3 bases from J, with 14 bases between. The CDR3 sequence is CASSVAGGVVTDTQYF. The CDR3 DNA reads TGTGCCAGCAGCGTAGCGGGGGGCGTCGTTACAGATACGCAGTATTTT. Looking up the rest from reference TRBV9 and TRBJ2-3 gives the full variable domain: DSGVTQTPKHLITATGQRVTLRCSPRSGDLSVYWYQQSLDQGLQFLIQYYNGEERAKGNILERFSAQQFPDLHSELNLSSLELGDSALYFCASSVAGGVVTDTQYFGPGTRLTVL.

The chain is built from TRBV6-6 and TRBJ1-1; tentative D call: TRBD1 (6 bases). CDR1 MNHNY and CDR2 SVGAGI come from the germline V gene (reference sequence). Trimming left V 2 bases short and J 0 bases short, with 13 bases between. The CDR3 consists of 16 residues. CDR3 in DNA: TGTGCCAGCAGTTACCTCAGGGGCGCAATGAACACTGAAGCTTTCTTT. Protein: CASSYLRGAMNTEAFF.

This sequence joins TRBV20-1 and TRBJ2-1; D is uncertain. CDR1 is DFQATT, CDR2 SNEGSKA, per germline (reference sequence). The CDR3 is 16 amino acids. Deletions cut 3 bases from V and 4 bases from J, with 19 bases between. CDR3 sequence reads: CSASNPRWGSYNEQFF. The CDR3 region has the DNA TGCAGTGCTAGTAATCCCCGATGGGGATCATACAATGAGCAGTTCTTC.

The V and J genes are TRBV2 and TRBJ2-7, with TRBD2 matching over 8 bases. The CDR3 is 17 amino acids. V lost 3 bases and J lost 0; bases outside the gene matches: 10. CDR1 is SNHLY and CDR2 is FYNNEI in the germline V gene. The DNA for the CDR3 is TGTGCCAGCAGTGAGATTCGCGGGCTAGCGGGCTCCTACGAGCAGTACTTC. It translates to CASSEIRGLAGSYEQYF.

The rearrangement uses TRBV5-4 and TRBJ2-1; 7 nucleotides agree with TRBD2. The CDR3 length is 15 residues. Germline-derived CDR1 and CDR2 are SGHNT and YYREEE (reference sequence). The J segment lost 9 bases and the V segment lost 3 bases, leaving 12 bases of the junction unmatched. The CDR3 protein is CASSSEHRAGVEQFF. CDR3 sequence (DNA): TGTGCCAGCAGCTCCGAGCATCGCGCGGGAGTTGAGCAGTTCTTC. The full variable domain, rest sourced from reference TRBV5-4 and TRBJ2-1, is ETGVTQSPTHLIKTRGQQVTLRCSSQSGHNTVSWYQQALGQGPQFIFQYYREEENGRGNFPPRFSGLQFPNYSSELNVNALELDDSALYLCASSSEHRAGVEQFFGPGTRLTVL.

The J gene is TRBJ2-6, the V gene TRBV24-1; weak D call: TRBD2 (6 bases). This CDR3 has 18 residues. The germline gives CDR1 KGHDR, CDR2 SFDVKD. V lost 3 bases and J lost 1, with 15 bases in between. CDR3: CATSDTGRRGSGANVLTF. In nucleotides, the CDR3 is TGTGCCACCAGTGATACGGGACGGCGGGGATCTGGGGCCAACGTCCTGACTTTC.

The chain is built from TRBV11-1 and TRBJ1-2; D ambiguous. Per the germline V gene, CDR1 is SGHAT and CDR2 is FQDESV (reference sequence). The CDR3 extends over 15 amino acids. Trimming shortened V by 5 bases and J by 4 bases, and 17 bases separated the two germline ends. The CDR3 sequence is CASSPLRGISYGYTF. In DNA, the CDR3 is TGTGCCAGCAGCCCCCTGAGAGGGATCTCCTATGGCTACACCTTC.

This chain connects TRBV6-5 to TRBJ2-7; D might be TRBD1 (5 bases). Trimming took off 4 bases at V and 3 bases at J, with 16 bases between the two ends. Germline values: CDR1 MNHEY, CDR2 SVGAGI. There are 15 residues in the CDR3. In DNA form, the CDR3 reads TGTGCCAGCAGTTCCAATGGACACACTATCTACGAGCAGTACTTC. Amino acid sequence: CASSSNGHTIYEQYF.

The genes are TRBV7-2 and TRBJ2-4, with TRBD2 as a possible D gene (5 bases). This CDR3 comprises 19 residues. The V and J ends lost 2 bases and 0 bases respectively, with 20 bases between them. CDR1 and CDR2 from the germline V gene are SGHTA and FQGNSA. CDR3: CASSLNEGWQMVAKNIQYF. The CDR3 DNA reads as TGTGCCAGCAGCTTAAATGAGGGATGGCAGATGGTAGCCAAAAACATTCAGTACTTC.

The chain has TRBV4-1 and TRBJ2-5; 11 positions agree with TRBD2. After removal of 6 bases from V and 5 bases from J, the junction contained 8 bases not matched to a gene. The CDR3 contains 15 residues. CDR1 is MGHRA and CDR2 is YSYEKL in the germline V gene. CDR3 DNA: TGCGCCAGCAGGGGAACGGGACTAGCGGCGGAGACCCAGTACTTC. Translated: CASRGTGLAAETQYF.

The V and J genes are TRBV11-2 and TRBJ1-4; D is possibly TRBD1 (5 bases). V gave up 4 bases and J gave up 1 base, with 13 bases separating them. Germline V gene data show CDR1 as SGHAT and CDR2 as FQNNGV. The CDR3 length is 16 residues. The CDR3 coding sequence is TGTGCCAGCAGCTCGCTGTTGGGGGTAACTAATGAAAAACTGTTTTTT. Amino acid sequence: CASSSLLGVTNEKLFF. Supplemented by reference TRBV11-2 and TRBJ1-4, the full variable domain reads EAGVAQSPRYKIIEKRQSVAFWCNPISGHATLYWYQQILGQGPKLLIQFQNNGVVDDSQLPKDRFSAERLKGVDSTLKIQPAKLEDSAVYLCASSSLLGVTNEKLFFGSGTQLSVL.

This chain joins TRBV27 and TRBJ2-1; TRBD2 matches 7 bases. This CDR3 spans 16 amino acids. Germline-derived CDR1 and CDR2 are MNHEY and SMNVEV (reference sequence). With V trimmed by 2 bases and J by 2 bases, 6 bases remained unmatched. The CDR3: CASSLIRGDPYNEQFF. The DNA for the CDR3 is TGTGCCAGCAGTTTAATACGGGGGGACCCCTACAATGAGCAGTTCTTC.

This chain connects TRBV19 to TRBJ2-2; no reliable D call. The CDR3 length is 16 residues. Germline CDR1 is LNHDA and CDR2 is SQIVND (reference sequence). V was cut by 3 bases and J by 0 bases, with 11 bases left in between. The CDR3 reads CASSIGRFANTGELFF. The CDR3 region has the DNA TGTGCCAGTAGTATCGGTCGGTTTGCGAACACCGGGGAGCTGTTTTTT.

CDR3 in amino acids: CASSQVRGSNQPQHF. Here the CDR3 DNA reads TGCGCCAGCAGCCAAGTGAGGGGGAGCAATCAGCCCCAGCATTTT. The V and J genes are TRBV4-3 and TRBJ1-5; possible D gene TRBD1, 6 bases. Germline V gene lookup returns CDR1 LGHNA and CDR2 YSLEER. This CDR3 is 15 amino acids long. Trimming left V 1 base short and J 1 base short, with 8 bases between.

This sequence joins TRBV28 and TRBJ2-2; no clear D. Germline V gene lookup returns CDR1 MDHEN and CDR2 SYDVKM. V shed 6 bases and J shed 2 bases, with 4 bases lying between them. This CDR3 comprises 12 residues. The CDR3 DNA follows: TGTGCCAGCAGCATAAACACCGGGGAGCTGTTTTTT. It specifies CASSINTGELFF.

The CDR3 spells CASSEGWVAEYTYEQYF. For the CDR3, the DNA is TGTGCCAGCAGTGAAGGCTGGGTAGCGGAGTACACCTACGAGCAGTACTTC. The chain joins TRBV2 to TRBJ2-7, with TRBD2 as a possible D gene (6 bases). Looked up from germline, CDR1 is SNHLY and CDR2 is FYNNEI. This CDR3 region has 17 residues. With 1 base removed from V and 2 bases from J, the gap between germline ends came to 18 bases.

The chain is built from TRBV7-9 and TRBJ1-1; D not resolved. CDR3 length: 12 residues. The V gene lost 1 base and the J gene lost 6 bases, with 6 bases spanning the gap. Germline V gene lookup returns CDR1 SEHNR and CDR2 FQNEAQ (reference sequence). CDR3 sequence reads: CASSLVLAEAFF. In DNA, the CDR3 is TGTGCCAGCAGCTTAGTTCTAGCTGAAGCTTTCTTT.